This is a list of T cell receptor beta chains from one sample in a study of cytomegalovirus exposure and HLA in healthy donors. Libraries were prepared by immunoSEQ multiplex PCR; TCRdb keeps only in-frame clonotypes and omits some of them. The sample's table shows 100,000 to 150,000 clones. Sequencing used PBMCs. These receptors all stem from a man younger than 35 in good health and CMV-seronegative. CDR3s include the opening cysteine and the closing phenylalanine or tryptophan. Each record gives: V gene, J gene, D gene, CDR3 protein, CDR3 DNA. D genes are given only for firm matches.

V gene: TRBV28
J gene: TRBJ2-7
D gene: .
CDR3 protein: CASTTQALYEQYF
CDR3 DNA: TGTGCCAGCACCACCCAAGCGCTCTACGAGCAGTACTTC

V gene: TRBV6-5
J gene: TRBJ1-4
D gene: .
CDR3 protein: CASSYGTGVNEKLFF
CDR3 DNA: TGTGCCAGCAGTTACGGTACAGGAGTAAATGAAAAACTGTTTTTT

V gene: TRBV6-1
J gene: TRBJ1-2
D gene: .
CDR3 protein: CASSEPQGAGKVGGYTF
CDR3 DNA: TGTGCCAGCAGTGAACCTCAAGGGGCTGGGAAGGTGGGCGGCTACACCTTC

V gene: TRBV28
J gene: TRBJ2-1
D gene: TRBD2
CDR3 protein: CASTKRGAEFTEQFF
CDR3 DNA: TGTGCCAGCACAAAGCGGGGGGCCGAGTTCACTGAGCAGTTCTTC

V gene: TRBV28
J gene: TRBJ1-2
D gene: TRBD1
CDR3 protein: CASSLRQGAFYGYTF
CDR3 DNA: TGTGCCAGCAGTCTCAGACAGGGAGCTTTCTATGGCTACACCTTC

V gene: TRBV7-2
J gene: TRBJ1-5
D gene: .
CDR3 protein: CASSLSPRGNQPQHF
CDR3 DNA: TGTGCCAGCAGCTTATCCCCCAGGGGAAATCAGCCCCAGCATTTT

V gene: TRBV5-4
J gene: TRBJ2-1
D gene: TRBD2
CDR3 protein: CASSDIEGRGAHNEQFF
CDR3 DNA: TGTGCCAGCAGCGATATAGAGGGGCGGGGGGCTCACAATGAGCAGTTCTTC

V gene: TRBV7-3
J gene: TRBJ2-1
D gene: .
CDR3 protein: CASSLTGGSYNEQFF
CDR3 DNA: TGTGCCAGCAGCTTAACGGGGGGCTCCTACAATGAGCAGTTCTTC

V gene: TRBV11-3
J gene: TRBJ2-3
D gene: TRBD2
CDR3 protein: CASSLESGRWADTQYF
CDR3 DNA: TGTGCCAGCAGCTTAGAAAGCGGGAGGTGGGCTGATACGCAGTATTTT

V gene: TRBV19
J gene: TRBJ1-5
D gene: .
CDR3 protein: CASSKRDGNQPQHF
CDR3 DNA: TGTGCCAGTAGTAAGAGGGATGGCAATCAGCCCCAGCATTTT

V gene: TRBV5-1
J gene: TRBJ2-5
D gene: TRBD1
CDR3 protein: CASSTDRGETQYF
CDR3 DNA: TGCGCCAGCAGCACGGACAGGGGAGAGACCCAGTACTTC

V gene: TRBV7-2
J gene: TRBJ2-2
D gene: TRBD2
CDR3 protein: CASSLNGAGRGSGELFF
CDR3 DNA: TGTGCCAGCAGCCTAAACGGGGCAGGGAGGGGATCCGGGGAGCTGTTTTTT

V gene: TRBV27
J gene: TRBJ2-6
D gene: .
CDR3 protein: CASSTLGGANVLTF
CDR3 DNA: TGTGCCAGCAGTACCCTCGGTGGGGCCAACGTCCTGACTTTC

V gene: TRBV11-3
J gene: TRBJ2-6
D gene: .
CDR3 protein: CASSFEGLGGANVLTF
CDR3 DNA: TGTGCCAGCAGCTTTGAGGGTCTGGGAGGGGCCAACGTCCTGACTTTC

V gene: TRBV7-3
J gene: TRBJ2-5
D gene: .
CDR3 protein: CASSLRAQETQYF
CDR3 DNA: TGTGCCAGCAGCTTAAGAGCTCAAGAGACCCAGTACTTC

V gene: TRBV4-3
J gene: TRBJ1-2
D gene: .
CDR3 protein: CASSQGRGVRGYTF
CDR3 DNA: TGCGCCAGCAGCCAAGGTCGGGGGGTTCGGGGCTACACCTTC

V gene: TRBV2
J gene: TRBJ1-5
D gene: .
CDR3 protein: CASSHREGNQPQHF
CDR3 DNA: TGTGCCAGCAGTCACAGGGAAGGCAATCAGCCCCAGCATTTT

V gene: TRBV27
J gene: TRBJ2-1
D gene: .
CDR3 protein: CASSLEGGRWYNEQFF
CDR3 DNA: TGTGCCAGCAGTTTAGAAGGAGGACGCTGGTACAATGAGCAGTTCTTC

V gene: TRBV28
J gene: TRBJ1-3
D gene: .
CDR3 protein: CASSSSGERLSGNTIYF
CDR3 DNA: TGTGCCAGCAGTTCGTCAGGGGAGCGGCTCTCTGGAAACACCATATATTTT

V gene: TRBV25-1
J gene: TRBJ2-7
D gene: TRBD2
CDR3 protein: CASSAERGLAGTYEQYF
CDR3 DNA: TGTGCCAGCAGTGCCGAGAGAGGACTAGCGGGAACCTACGAGCAGTACTTC

V gene: TRBV7-9
J gene: TRBJ1-1
D gene: .
CDR3 protein: CASSLQYTEAFF
CDR3 DNA: TGTGCCAGCAGCTTGCAGTACACTGAAGCTTTCTTT

V gene: TRBV6-1
J gene: TRBJ2-7
D gene: .
CDR3 protein: CASSEALAGSQEQYF
CDR3 DNA: TGTGCCAGCAGTGAAGCGCTAGCCGGCTCTCAGGAGCAGTACTTC

V gene: TRBV6-1
J gene: TRBJ2-7
D gene: .
CDR3 protein: CASTRDYLSEQYF
CDR3 DNA: TGTGCCAGCACTCGCGATTACCTTTCCGAGCAGTACTTC

V gene: TRBV25-1
J gene: TRBJ2-2
D gene: TRBD1
CDR3 protein: CASLGQLNTGELFF
CDR3 DNA: TGTGCCAGCCTGGGACAGCTGAACACCGGGGAGCTGTTTTTT

V gene: TRBV6-1
J gene: TRBJ2-7
D gene: TRBD1
CDR3 protein: CASRSGGSYEQYF
CDR3 DNA: TGTGCCAGCAGATCAGGGGGTTCCTACGAGCAGTACTTC

V gene: TRBV5-1
J gene: TRBJ2-5
D gene: TRBD1
CDR3 protein: CASSFRTGGGRETQYF
CDR3 DNA: TGCGCCAGCAGCTTCCGGACAGGGGGTGGTCGGGAGACCCAGTACTTC

V gene: TRBV19
J gene: TRBJ2-3
D gene: TRBD2
CDR3 protein: CASSIGGGSTDTQYF
CDR3 DNA: TGTGCCAGTAGTATAGGGGGAGGGAGCACAGATACGCAGTATTTT

V gene: TRBV19
J gene: TRBJ2-5
D gene: TRBD1
CDR3 protein: CASSPTGQETQYF
CDR3 DNA: TGTGCCAGTAGCCCGACAGGGCAAGAGACCCAGTACTTC

V gene: TRBV14
J gene: TRBJ1-2
D gene: .
CDR3 protein: CASSQDQGVYGYTF
CDR3 DNA: TGTGCCAGCAGCCAAGATCAGGGTGTCTATGGCTACACCTTC

V gene: TRBV6-7
J gene: TRBJ2-7
D gene: .
CDR3 protein: CASSYGPGTQSPTRGHEQYF
CDR3 DNA: TGTGCCAGCAGTTACGGGCCCGGGACACAGTCTCCCACAAGGGGCCACGAGCAGTACTTC

V gene: TRBV2
J gene: TRBJ2-1
D gene: TRBD1
CDR3 protein: CASSSLDRNEQFF
CDR3 DNA: TGTGCCAGCAGTTCGCTGGACAGGAATGAGCAGTTCTTC

V gene: TRBV14
J gene: TRBJ1-1
D gene: .
CDR3 protein: CASSLRRGGNTEAFF
CDR3 DNA: TGTGCCAGCAGCCTTCGCCGGGGGGGGAACACTGAAGCTTTCTTT

V gene: TRBV11-3
J gene: TRBJ2-1
D gene: TRBD1
CDR3 protein: CANKFNRDRGLASSYNEQFF
CDR3 DNA: TGTGCCAACAAGTTTAACCGGGACAGGGGGCTCGCGAGCTCCTACAATGAGCAGTTCTTC

V gene: TRBV6-1
J gene: TRBJ2-3
D gene: TRBD1
CDR3 protein: CASSNADGTGYGYF
CDR3 DNA: TGTGCCAGCAGTAATGCCGACGGGACAGGATACGGGTATTTT

V gene: TRBV28
J gene: TRBJ2-3
D gene: .
CDR3 protein: CASSTIRAGQAPTTDTQYF
CDR3 DNA: TGTGCCAGCAGTACTATCAGGGCTGGGCAGGCCCCCACCACAGATACGCAGTATTTT

V gene: TRBV5-4
J gene: TRBJ2-5
D gene: .
CDR3 protein: CASSLGQQETQYF
CDR3 DNA: TGTGCCAGCAGCTTGGGGCAACAAGAGACCCAGTACTTC

V gene: TRBV30
J gene: TRBJ2-5
D gene: .
CDR3 protein: CAWSEYVQEAQYF
CDR3 DNA: TGTGCCTGGAGCGAGTACGTCCAAGAGGCCCAGTACTTC

V gene: TRBV19
J gene: TRBJ1-1
D gene: .
CDR3 protein: CASSPWTGDTEAFF
CDR3 DNA: TGTGCCAGTAGCCCATGGACGGGGGACACTGAAGCTTTCTTT

V gene: TRBV29-1
J gene: TRBJ2-5
D gene: .
CDR3 protein: CSVGRGMEETQYF
CDR3 DNA: TGCAGCGTGGGTCGAGGGATGGAAGAGACCCAGTACTTC

V gene: TRBV29-1
J gene: TRBJ2-2
D gene: TRBD2
CDR3 protein: CSVEGREGATGELFF
CDR3 DNA: TGCAGCGTTGAAGGGCGGGAGGGAGCCACCGGGGAGCTGTTTTTT

V gene: TRBV5-4
J gene: TRBJ1-2
D gene: .
CDR3 protein: CASSLDGDILGYTF
CDR3 DNA: TGTGCCAGCAGCTTGGATGGGGACATTCTAGGCTACACCTTC

V gene: TRBV7-2
J gene: TRBJ1-3
D gene: TRBD1
CDR3 protein: CASSLRQGGSGNTIYF
CDR3 DNA: TGTGCCAGCAGCTTACGCCAGGGGGGATCTGGAAACACCATATATTTT

V gene: TRBV5-8
J gene: TRBJ1-1
D gene: .
CDR3 protein: CASSLGQTLYTEAFF
CDR3 DNA: TGTGCCAGCAGCTTGGGACAGACACTTTACACTGAAGCTTTCTTT

V gene: TRBV9
J gene: TRBJ2-6
D gene: .
CDR3 protein: CASSVAGDAGSGANVLTF
CDR3 DNA: TGTGCCAGCAGCGTAGCGGGGGATGCGGGCTCTGGGGCCAACGTCCTGACTTTC

V gene: TRBV6-5
J gene: TRBJ1-1
D gene: .
CDR3 protein: CASSNPSKTEAFF
CDR3 DNA: TGTGCCAGCAGTAACCCTAGTAAAACTGAAGCTTTCTTT

V gene: TRBV5-1
J gene: TRBJ1-2
D gene: .
CDR3 protein: CASSGGDPRDGYTF
CDR3 DNA: TGCGCCAGCAGCGGCGGGGACCCCAGGGATGGCTACACCTTC

V gene: TRBV5-5
J gene: TRBJ1-4
D gene: .
CDR3 protein: CASSLEGSKNEKLFF
CDR3 DNA: TGTGCCAGCAGCTTGGAAGGGAGTAAGAATGAAAAACTGTTTTTT

V gene: TRBV5-1
J gene: TRBJ1-2
D gene: TRBD1
CDR3 protein: CASSPNPGQDGYAF
CDR3 DNA: TGCGCCAGCAGCCCTAACCCGGGACAGGATGGCTACGCCTTC

V gene: TRBV7-8
J gene: TRBJ2-7
D gene: TRBD2
CDR3 protein: CASSLGLAGYEQYF
CDR3 DNA: TGTGCCAGCAGCTTAGGCCTAGCGGGATACGAGCAGTACTTC

V gene: TRBV4-1
J gene: TRBJ1-1
D gene: .
CDR3 protein: CASSQVSGARTEAFF
CDR3 DNA: TGCGCCAGCAGCCAAGTAAGTGGAGCGCGTACTGAAGCTTTCTTT

V gene: TRBV7-2
J gene: TRBJ2-3
D gene: .
CDR3 protein: CASSLGFQGLGDTQYF
CDR3 DNA: TGTGCCAGCAGCTTAGGATTCCAGGGGCTCGGGGATACGCAGTATTTT

V gene: TRBV7-9
J gene: TRBJ1-2
D gene: TRBD1
CDR3 protein: CASRYLTGKTYGYTF
CDR3 DNA: TGTGCCAGCAGGTACTTGACAGGGAAGACCTATGGCTACACCTTC

V gene: TRBV28
J gene: TRBJ2-5
D gene: .
CDR3 protein: CASSLRGWHQETQYF
CDR3 DNA: TGTGCCAGCAGTTTGCGGGGCTGGCACCAAGAGACCCAGTACTTC

V gene: TRBV28
J gene: TRBJ2-1
D gene: .
CDR3 protein: CASSLLAEQPNEQFF
CDR3 DNA: TGTGCCAGCAGTTTATTAGCGGAACAGCCCAATGAGCAGTTCTTC

V gene: TRBV7-2
J gene: TRBJ2-3
D gene: TRBD2
CDR3 protein: CASSFFSATRGGNTQYF
CDR3 DNA: TGTGCCAGCAGCTTCTTCTCCGCCACGCGGGGGGGAAATACGCAGTATTTT

V gene: TRBV4-2
J gene: TRBJ1-6
D gene: .
CDR3 protein: CASSLLGLGGALGSPLHF
CDR3 DNA: TGTGCCAGCAGCCTCTTGGGATTGGGTGGGGCTTTAGGCTCACCCCTCCACTTT

V gene: TRBV7-2
J gene: TRBJ2-7
D gene: TRBD2
CDR3 protein: CASSLSAASGTYEQYF
CDR3 DNA: TGTGCCAGCAGCTTATCGGCGGCTAGCGGGACCTACGAGCAGTACTTC

V gene: TRBV19
J gene: TRBJ2-6
D gene: .
CDR3 protein: CASSILSDYSGANVLTF
CDR3 DNA: TGTGCCAGTAGTATATTATCGGACTACTCTGGGGCCAACGTCCTGACTTTC

V gene: TRBV7-3
J gene: TRBJ1-2
D gene: TRBD1
CDR3 protein: CASSQDRGYGYTF
CDR3 DNA: TGTGCCAGCAGCCAGGACAGGGGCTATGGCTACACCTTC

V gene: TRBV19
J gene: TRBJ2-5
D gene: .
CDR3 protein: CASSQTSAGETQYF
CDR3 DNA: TGTGCCAGTAGTCAGACTAGTGCGGGAGAGACCCAGTACTTC